This T cell receptor (beta chain) was found in a study of CD8 T cells in Susac syndrome. General study findings and limits: Susac syndrome CD8+ repertoires were clonally expanded, most strongly in CD8+ TEMRA cells.

RNA in amounts of about 0.45 to 1 ug was reverse transcribed with random hexamers. TCRdb reanalysed the immunoSEQ multiplex PCR reads using MiXCR and keeps one entry per CDR3 protein. The sample contains 80,000 to 95,000 distinct CDR3 sequences, approximately 95% of which appear only once. A note on this clonotype: What it recognizes is unknown.

CD8+ and CD4+ T cells from blood underwent TCR beta sequencing. TEMRA cells were FACS-enriched, unlike CD8+ and CD4+ T cells, which were negatively isolated. The CDR3 is 16 residues long. Germline V gene lookup returns CDR1 MDHEN and CDR2 SYDVKM. V was pared by 5 bases and J by 2 bases, with 10 bases of the junction left unmatched. Sequenced sample: CD8+ T cells from PBMCs. The receptor was isolated from a human donor with Susac syndrome. This chain connects TRBV28 to TRBJ2-7, with TRBD2 identical over 9 bases. The CDR3 spells CASSLPRAGGPYEQYF. The CDR3 DNA follows: TGTGCCAGCAGTCTCCCTCGGGCGGGAGGGCCCTACGAGCAGTACTTC.